A selection of T cell receptor beta chains follows, all from one sample in a study of CD8 T cells in ankylosing spondylitis. MiXCR was run by TCRdb on the 5' RACE reads, yielding one entry per CDR3 protein. This sample has around 250,000 distinct CDR3 sequences; under 35% occur once, and the top ten carry about 4.2%. The material sequenced was blood, either unsorted or a sorted T cell fraction (not recorded which). Source of these receptors: a male donor with ankylosing spondylitis or in good health (not recorded which). CDR3s include the opening cysteine and the closing phenylalanine or tryptophan. A D gene is named only where the DNA matches it firmly. Rows give clone size only sometimes, using once, few, many, or a class for an expanded clone.

TRBV20-1	.	many	TRBJ2-3	CSAPDPRRVGTDTQYF	TGCAGTGCTCCGGACCCCCGGCGAGTTGGCACAGATACGCAGTATTTT
TRBV15	.	.	TRBJ1-1	CATSRVLNTEAFF	TGTGCCACCTCCAGAGTACTGAACACTGAAGCTTTCTTT
TRBV20-1	.	few	TRBJ2-7	CSARDMGRDYEQYF	TGCAGTGCTAGAGATATGGGCAGGGACTACGAGCAGTACTTC
TRBV29-1	.	.	TRBJ2-4	CSVEDGRANIQYF	TGCAGCGTTGAAGATGGGCGGGCAAACATTCAGTACTTC
TRBV10-3	.	.	TRBJ2-3	CAIRHPSTDTQYF	TGTGCCATCAGGCACCCTAGCACAGATACGCAGTATTTT
TRBV12-3/TRBV12-4	.	few	TRBJ1-2	CASSLDLKTPGYTF	TGTGCCAGCAGTTTGGATCTTAAGACTCCTGGCTACACCTTC
TRBV6-6	.	.	TRBJ2-7	CASSTAAHEQYF	TGTGCCAGCAGTACCGCCGCCCACGAGCAGTACTTC
TRBV7-9	.	few	TRBJ2-5	CASRPTVGVQETQYF	TGTGCCAGCAGGCCGACGGTAGGGGTACAAGAGACCCAGTACTTC
TRBV15	.	few	TRBJ2-3	CATSTERPLKSTDTQYF	TGTGCCACCAGCACGGAGCGCCCACTAAAATCCACAGATACGCAGTATTTT
TRBV5-5	.	once	TRBJ2-3	CASSLSTDLPQYF	TGTGCCAGCAGCTTGTCAACAGACCTACCGCAGTATTTT
TRBV6-5	.	.	TRBJ1-1	CASSYPGVTTEAFF	TGTGCCAGCAGTTACCCGGGGGTCACCACTGAAGCTTTCTTT
TRBV29-1	.	few	TRBJ2-1	CSIERVNGQFF	TGCAGCATTGAACGGGTAAATGGGCAGTTCTTC
TRBV30	.	few	TRBJ2-5	CAWSVKAAWTQYF	TGTGCCTGGAGTGTAAAGGCTGCTTGGACCCAGTACTTC
TRBV29-1	.	.	TRBJ2-7	CSVSTDGRSYEQYF	TGCAGCGTTTCCACCGACGGACGGAGCTACGAGCAGTACTTC
TRBV10-2	TRBD2	.	TRBJ2-3	CASSGLGASGGARADTQYF	TGCGCCAGCAGTGGCCTCGGCGCTAGCGGGGGGGCCCGGGCAGATACGCAGTATTTT
TRBV20-1	.	.	TRBJ2-7	CSAPMGYEQYF	TGCAGTGCTCCGATGGGGTACGAGCAGTACTTC
TRBV7-8	.	few	TRBJ1-5	CASSPLIKGQPQHF	TGTGCCAGCAGTCCCCTTATCAAGGGTCAGCCCCAGCATTTT
TRBV12-5	.	.	TRBJ2-3	CASGGWDSLYTDTQYF	TGTGCTAGTGGTGGCTGGGACTCCCTTTACACAGATACGCAGTATTTT
TRBV20-1	.	.	TRBJ1-3	CSARGGTSSGNTIYF	TGCAGTGCTAGAGGAGGGACCTCCTCTGGAAACACCATATATTTT
TRBV20-1	.	.	TRBJ1-1	CSATIWVPENTEAFF	TGCAGTGCTACGATTTGGGTACCAGAGAACACTGAAGCTTTCTTT
TRBV28	.	few	TRBJ1-5	CASSSPVSAGGNQPQHF	TGTGCCAGCAGCTCACCCGTAAGCGCCGGGGGCAATCAGCCCCAGCATTTT